Given below is one TCR beta chain in context. The data stem from a study of shared T cell receptors in the human thymus. Profiling relied on immunoSEQ multiplex PCR, and the TCRdb table lists in-frame clones only, not all of them. The data contain over 450,000 clones, roughly 74% of them singletons. V shed 1 base and J shed 4 bases, with 16 bases lying between them. Germline CDR1 and CDR2: MGHRA and YSYEKL. The CDR3 covers 16 residues. The same sample was also used in a study of human thymus T cells. That paper notes: Thymic as well as blood repertoires seemed to favor certain V and J genes unevenly. Related research found strongly overlapping thymic repertoires in unrelated individuals.

V is TRBV4-1 and J is TRBJ1-2; perhaps TRBD1 as D (6 bases). The sequencing input was thymocytes. This receptor was obtained from a boy younger than two with a congenital heart defect. CDR3 residues: CASSQGFTGPLYGYTF. The CDR3 bases are TGCGCCAGCAGCCAAGGGTTCACAGGGCCCCTCTATGGCTACACCTTC.